The 16 T cell receptor beta chains in this list originate from one sample, sequenced in a study of blood T cells in healthy people across ages. A second PCR, run for roughly 7 to 12 cycles, used a sample-barcoded 5' primer plus a J-beta primer mix. Using its own MiXCR run on the 5' RACE reads, TCRdb lists one record per CDR3 protein. The profile shows more than 1,000,000 distinct CDR3 sequences, around 25% of them singletons. This sample was shared with a second study, whose subject was T cells of mothers and their children.

Sequenced material: blood. These receptors were taken from a girl aged 2 to 10 in good health.

This clonotype has more than one count but fewer than ten. A read error may account for a junction end that differs from germline. V gene TRBV27 combines with J gene TRBJ1-1; D might be TRBD1 (6 bases). CDR3 size: 14 residues. Looked up from germline, CDR1 is MNHEY and CDR2 is SMNVEV (reference sequence). CDR3: CVSSLMDSLTEAFF. The CDR3 DNA reads TGTGTCAGCAGTCTTATGGACAGCCTCACTGAAGCTTTCTTT.

The J gene is TRBJ2-5, the V gene TRBV25-1; D gene uncertain. The CDR3 loop spans 13 amino acids. The germline gives CDR1 MGHDK, CDR2 SYGVNS. V was cut by 2 bases and J by 1 base, with 5 bases left in between. The CDR3 bases are TGTGCCAGCAGTGAAAGTTTCCAAGAGACCCAGTACTTC. This translates into CASSESFQETQYF.

This chain connects TRBV6-5 to TRBJ2-7, with D perhaps TRBD1 (6 bases). This CDR3 region has 14 residues. V was pared by 0 bases and J by 7 bases, with 13 bases between. Germline V CDR1 and CDR2: MNHEY, SVGAGI. The CDR3 sequence: CASSYSLTQGEQYF. DNA of the CDR3: TGTGCCAGCAGTTACTCGTTAACACAGGGTGAGCAGTACTTC.

V is TRBV29-1 and J is TRBJ2-1; 11 bases are a match to TRBD1. The CDR3 spans 11 residues. The V gene end was trimmed by 7 bases and the J gene end by 8 bases; junction bases not matched to a gene: 1. CDR1 is SQVTM and CDR2 is ANQGSEA in the germline V gene. The CDR3 nucleotides are TGCAGCGGGACAGGGGGCGATGAGCAGTTCTTC. Amino acid sequence: CSGTGGDEQFF.

The chain is built from TRBV19 and TRBJ2-2, with D hard to call. The germline V gene encodes CDR1 LNHDA and CDR2 SQIVND (reference sequence). There are 14 residues in the CDR3. The germline V and J ends were trimmed by 4 bases and 4 bases, with 10 bases remaining between them. The CDR3 is CASSSRQSTGELFF. The CDR3 coding sequence is TGTGCCAGTAGTAGTCGGCAGAGCACCGGGGAGCTGTTTTTT.

This clonotype has a handful of counts. The genes are TRBV7-9 and TRBJ2-7, with TRBD1 as a possible D gene (6 bases). Trimming left V 6 bases short and J 2 bases short, with 14 bases between. The CDR3 contains 14 residues. CDR1 and CDR2 (germline): SEHNR, FQNEAQ (reference sequence). CDR3 region: CASRSETGPYEQYF. The CDR3, as DNA: TGTGCCAGCAGATCAGAGACAGGCCCCTACGAGCAGTACTTC.

This clonotype has more than one count but fewer than ten. The chain employs TRBV20-1 and TRBJ2-1; 7 nucleotides agree with TRBD2. The J segment lost 2 bases and the V segment lost 5 bases, leaving 3 bases of the junction unmatched. The germline CDR1 and CDR2 sequences are DFQATT and SNEGSKA (reference sequence). CDR3 length: 13 residues. The CDR3 region has the DNA TGCAGTGCTTTGGGACTAACCTACAATGAGCAGTTCTTC. Translation: CSALGLTYNEQFF.

The V call is TRBV7-9, the J call TRBJ2-1; 7 nucleotides match TRBD1. The CDR3 extends over 17 amino acids. The junction had 13 bases not matched to a gene; V was cut back by 4 bases and J by 4 bases. Looked up from germline, CDR1 is SEHNR and CDR2 is FQNEAQ (reference sequence). The CDR3 DNA reads TGTGCCAGCAGCTCTATCTCGACAGGGACAATATACAATGAGCAGTTCTTC. Its protein product is CASSSISTGTIYNEQFF. Supplemented by reference TRBV7-9 and TRBJ2-1, the full variable domain reads DTGVSQNPRHKITKRGQNVTFRCDPISEHNRLYWYRQTLGQGPEFLTYFQNEAQLEKSRLLSDRFSAERPKGSFSTLEIQRTEQGDSAMYLCASSSISTGTIYNEQFFGPGTRLTVL.

The chain has TRBV12-3 or TRBV12-4 and TRBJ2-1; possible D gene TRBD2, 7 bases. The CDR3 sequence is 15 residues long. Trimming pared 1 base from V and 4 bases from J, leaving 11 bases between. As DNA, the CDR3 is TGTGCCAGCAGTTTAGGCGGGGGCCGTTACAATGAGCAGTTCTTC. Translating it yields CASSLGGGRYNEQFF.

This chain connects TRBV11-2 to TRBJ2-1, with TRBD1 matching 8 bases. This CDR3 spans 16 amino acids. CDR1 and CDR2 from the germline V gene are SGHAT and FQNNGV. V trimming: 4 bases; J trimming: 5 bases; junction bases outside the gene matches: 10. CDR3 in DNA: TGTGCCAGCAGCTCCCTTCCCCAGGGGGCTCACAATGAGCAGTTCTTC. Its protein is CASSSLPQGAHNEQFF.

The chain uses TRBV7-2 and TRBJ2-1; D call uncertain. With the DNA end fitting TRBJ2-5 better, the J assignment may be wrong. This CDR3 has 11 amino acids. Germline values: CDR1 SGHTA, CDR2 FQGNSA. The CDR3 DNA follows: TGTGCCAGCAGCTTATCCGGGTCCCAGTACTTC. This encodes CASSLSGSQYF.

This clonotype was counted ten times or more. Here the CDR3 reads CASSQDGRAGTDTQYF. DNA of the CDR3: TGCGCCAGCAGCCAAGACGGCAGGGCCGGCACAGATACGCAGTATTTT. The rearrangement joins TRBV4-3 to TRBJ2-3; D is possibly TRBD1 (5 bases). The V end was cut by 0 bases, the J end by 1 base, with 11 bases between. This CDR3 contains 16 residues. Germline-derived CDR1 and CDR2 are LGHNA and YSLEER.

This clonotype was observed a handful of times. The chain links TRBV20-1 to TRBJ1-4; possible D gene TRBD1, 6 bases. Germline loops: CDR1 DFQATT, CDR2 SNEGSKA (reference sequence). There are 13 residues in the CDR3. V lost 0 bases and J 8 bases, leaving 10 bases between the germline ends. The CDR3 loop is CSARELGGEKLFF. The CDR3 bases are TGCAGTGCTAGAGAACTAGGGGGAGAAAAACTGTTTTTT.

This clonotype was recorded a few times. The V call is TRBV12-3 or TRBV12-4, the J call TRBJ2-7, with D possibly matching TRBD1 (6 bases). V lost 6 bases, J lost 6 bases, and 12 bases lay in between. The CDR3 loop spans 12 amino acids. Here the CDR3 DNA reads TGTGCCAGCAGGAGACAGGCGAGCGAGCAGTACTTC. This gives the protein CASRRQASEQYF.

A remark on this clonotype: This CDR3 is missing its conserved last phenylalanine or tryptophan, likely due to a read error. The rearrangement links TRBV12-3 or TRBV12-4 to TRBJ1-2; possibly TRBD1 for D (6 bases). The CDR3 sequence is 14 residues long. The V end was cut by 6 bases, the J end by 2 bases, with 13 bases between. The CDR3 here is CASSPGGSNYGYTI. Here the CDR3 DNA reads TGTGCCAGCAGCCCTGGGGGCAGCAACTATGGCTACACCATC.

CDR3 DNA: TGTGCCAGCAGCCAAGTACTGGGCTGGAACTATGGCTACACCTTC. Translated: CASSQVLGWNYGYTF. The rearrangement links TRBV3-1 to TRBJ1-2, with D hard to call. Trimming took off 1 base at V and 2 bases at J, with 11 bases between the two ends. The CDR3 consists of 15 residues. CDR1 and CDR2 from the germline V gene are LGHDT and YNNKEL (reference sequence).